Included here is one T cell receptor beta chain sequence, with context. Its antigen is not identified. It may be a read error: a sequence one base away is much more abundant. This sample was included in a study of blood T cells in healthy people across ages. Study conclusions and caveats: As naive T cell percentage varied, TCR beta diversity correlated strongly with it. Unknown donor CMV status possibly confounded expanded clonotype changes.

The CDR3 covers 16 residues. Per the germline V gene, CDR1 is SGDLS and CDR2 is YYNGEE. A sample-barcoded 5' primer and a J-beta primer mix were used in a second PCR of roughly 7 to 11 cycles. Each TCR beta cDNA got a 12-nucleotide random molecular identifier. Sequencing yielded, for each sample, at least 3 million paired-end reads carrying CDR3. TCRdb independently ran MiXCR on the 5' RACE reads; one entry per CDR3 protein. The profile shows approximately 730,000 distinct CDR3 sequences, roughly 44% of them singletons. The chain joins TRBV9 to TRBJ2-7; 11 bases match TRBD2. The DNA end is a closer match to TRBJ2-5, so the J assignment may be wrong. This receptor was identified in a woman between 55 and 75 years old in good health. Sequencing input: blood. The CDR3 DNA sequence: TGTGCCAGCTGCGTTAGCGGGGGGGCCGCTCGAGAGACCCAGTACTTC. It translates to CASCVSGGAARETQYF.